Listed below are T cell receptor beta chains from one sample, sequenced in a study of molecular identifiers for immune sequencing clone quantification. TCRdb ran MiXCR on the PCR reads and lists one entry per CDR3 protein. The repertoire has some 65,000 distinct CDR3 sequences, approximately 17% of them found once; the top ten carry roughly 1.6%. The sample consisted of naive CD8+ T cells from blood, with Jurkat cell RNA spiked in. These receptors all come from a human donor in good health. Some libraries in this study had Jurkat cell RNA spiked in. Both conserved end residues are part of each CDR3. The order of the fields is V gene, D gene, clone size, CDR3 length, J gene, CDR3 DNA, CDR3 protein. The D gene is left open where the match is weak. A clone size is listed for some rows: how often the clone was seen (once, few, many), or a class if it is expanded.

V: TRBV20-1
D: TRBD1
size: many
length: 13
J: TRBJ1-1
DNA: TGCAGTGCTATAGGGACAGGTCAGGGTGAAGCTTTCTTT
CDR3: CSAIGTGQGEAFF

V: TRBV6-6
D: .
size: many
length: 15
J: TRBJ2-7
DNA: TGTGCCAGCAGTTACCTGGGACCGAGCTCCTACGAGCAGTACTTC
CDR3: CASSYLGPSSYEQYF

V: TRBV9
D: .
size: once
length: 16
J: TRBJ1-1
DNA: TGTGCCAGCAGCGTAGGCGCAGTTGGGGCCAGCACTGAAGCTTTCTTC
CDR3: CASSVGAVGASTEAFF

V: TRBV20-1
D: .
size: many
length: 13
J: TRBJ2-4
DNA: TGCAGTGCTAAACGGCAGCAGAAAAACATTCAGTACTTC
CDR3: CSAKRQQKNIQYF

V: TRBV4-2
D: .
size: many
length: 14
J: TRBJ2-7
DNA: TGTGCCAGCAGCCAAGAACTGGGACAATACGAGCAGTACTTC
CDR3: CASSQELGQYEQYF

V: TRBV28
D: TRBD2
size: many
length: 17
J: TRBJ2-7
DNA: TGTGCCAGCAGATCGCTGGATTGGACTAGCGGGAGTTACGAGCAGTACTTC
CDR3: CASRSLDWTSGSYEQYF

V: TRBV14
D: .
size: many
length: 14
J: TRBJ2-1
DNA: TGTGCCAGCAGCCAAGATCTCATGCATAGGGAGCAGTTCTTC
CDR3: CASSQDLMHREQFF

V: TRBV13
D: .
size: many
length: 14
J: TRBJ2-7
DNA: TGTGCCAGTAATAGTGGACAAAGCTCCTACGAGCAGTACTTC
CDR3: CASNSGQSSYEQYF

V: TRBV27
D: .
size: once
length: 14
J: TRBJ2-1
DNA: TGTGCCAGCAGTTTATTAGCTATCGGCAATGAGCAGTTCTTC
CDR3: CASSLLAIGNEQFF

V: TRBV11-2
D: TRBD2
size: many
length: 16
J: TRBJ2-3
DNA: TGTGCCAGCAGCCCGCGGGCTAGCGGGACTACAGATACGCAGTATTTT
CDR3: CASSPRASGTTDTQYF

V: TRBV11-3
D: .
size: few
length: 13
J: TRBJ2-3
DNA: TGTGCCTGCAGCTTAGTCCCATTCGATACGCAGTATTTT
CDR3: CACSLVPFDTQYF

V: TRBV7-9
D: .
size: .
length: 16
J: TRBJ2-7
DNA: TGTGCCAGCAGCTTATCGGTGGCCGTTCTGGTCGACGAGCAGTACTTC
CDR3: CASSLSVAVLVDEQYF

V: TRBV11-2
D: .
size: .
length: 13
J: TRBJ2-7
DNA: TGTGCCAGCAGCTTGAAGCCGATCTACGAGCAGTACTTC
CDR3: CASSLKPIYEQYF

V: TRBV10-3
D: .
size: many
length: 15
J: TRBJ2-7
DNA: TGTGCCATCAGTGAGTCTCAGGGGTTCTCCTACGAGCAGTACTTC
CDR3: CAISESQGFSYEQYF

V: TRBV6-2/TRBV6-3
D: TRBD2
size: .
length: 14
J: TRBJ2-1
DNA: TGTGCCAGCAACCCTAGCGGACCATACAATGAGCAGTTCTTC
CDR3: CASNPSGPYNEQFF

V: TRBV9
D: .
size: many
length: 14
J: TRBJ2-2
DNA: TGTGCCAGCAGCGTAGGCCCTCTTACCGGGGAGCTGTTTTTT
CDR3: CASSVGPLTGELFF

V: TRBV4-3
D: TRBD1
size: .
length: 16
J: TRBJ2-1
DNA: TGCGCCAGCAGCCAAGAATTGACAGGGGAGGACAATGAGCAGTTCTTC
CDR3: CASSQELTGEDNEQFF

V: TRBV5-1
D: TRBD2
size: many
length: 16
J: TRBJ2-7
DNA: TGCGCCAGCAGCTGGGGACTAGCGGGAGTAGCCTACGAGCAGTACTTC
CDR3: CASSWGLAGVAYEQYF

V: TRBV4-1
D: .
size: many
length: 14
J: TRBJ2-7
DNA: TGCGCCAGCAGCCAAAGGGTTCCCTCCTACGAGCAGTACTTC
CDR3: CASSQRVPSYEQYF

V: TRBV9
D: TRBD1
size: .
length: 15
J: TRBJ2-2
DNA: TGTGCCAGCAGCGTAGATGGGACAGGTGGCGGGGAGCTGTTTTTT
CDR3: CASSVDGTGGGELFF

V: TRBV6-5
D: .
size: many
length: 12
J: TRBJ1-5
DNA: TGTGCCAGTTCAGACCTGGGGCAGCCCCAGCATTTT
CDR3: CASSDLGQPQHF

V: TRBV4-1
D: .
size: many
length: 12
J: TRBJ2-1
DNA: TGCGCCAGCAGCCAAGAACGAGATGAGCAGTTCTTC
CDR3: CASSQERDEQFF

V: TRBV7-6
D: TRBD2
size: .
length: 18
J: TRBJ2-5
DNA: TGTGCCAGCAGCTTAACCACTAGCGGAAGTAGGTTGGTGGAGACCCAGTACTTC
CDR3: CASSLTTSGSRLVETQYF

V: TRBV10-3
D: TRBD1
size: medium-sized
length: 13
J: TRBJ2-7
DNA: TGTGCCATCAGAGAGGACAGGGGGTACGAGCAGTACTTC
CDR3: CAIREDRGYEQYF

V: TRBV7-8
D: .
size: many
length: 15
J: TRBJ2-3
DNA: TGTGCCAGCAGCGCCCTAGCGCGAAGCACAGATACGCAGTATTTT
CDR3: CASSALARSTDTQYF

V: TRBV27
D: .
size: many
length: 16
J: TRBJ2-4
DNA: TGTGCCAGCAGGGGTTTAAGTGGGGCTTGGCAAAACATTCAGTACTTC
CDR3: CASRGLSGAWQNIQYF

V: TRBV5-4
D: .
size: few
length: 15
J: TRBJ1-2
DNA: TGTGCCAGCAGCATCGTCAGTCAAATTGACTATGGCTACACCTTC
CDR3: CASSIVSQIDYGYTF

V: TRBV11-3
D: TRBD2
size: many
length: 17
J: TRBJ2-3
DNA: TGTGCCAGCAACGGACTAGCGGGAGGGCGCCCCACAGATACGCAGTATTTT
CDR3: CASNGLAGGRPTDTQYF

V: TRBV12-3/TRBV12-4
D: TRBD2
size: .
length: 15
J: TRBJ2-7
DNA: TGTGCCAGCAGCAGGATTAGCGGGAGCGCTTACGAGCAGTACTTC
CDR3: CASSRISGSAYEQYF

V: TRBV6-5
D: TRBD2
size: many
length: 15
J: TRBJ2-7
DNA: TGTGCCAGCAGTCTACTAGCGGGAGGGCCCCACGAGCAGTACTTC
CDR3: CASSLLAGGPHEQYF

V: TRBV20-1
D: TRBD2
size: many
length: 15
J: TRBJ2-3
DNA: TGCAGTGCTAGATCATTAGCGGGGCTCACAGATACGCAGTATTTT
CDR3: CSARSLAGLTDTQYF

V: TRBV19
D: TRBD2
size: many
length: 15
J: TRBJ2-1
DNA: TGTGCCAGTAGGACTTCTAGCGGGGCATACAATGAGCAGTTCTTC
CDR3: CASRTSSGAYNEQFF

V: TRBV5-1
D: TRBD1
size: many
length: 17
J: TRBJ2-2
DNA: TGCGCCAGCAGCTTGAGGAGACAGGGTGGGCTCACCGGGGAGCTGTTTTTT
CDR3: CASSLRRQGGLTGELFF